This T cell receptor (beta chain) was observed in a study of cytomegalovirus exposure and HLA in healthy donors. CDR3 length: 14 amino acids. In germline, CDR1 is SGHTA, CDR2 FQGNSA. The ends lost 5 bases at V and 7 bases at J; junction bases unmatched: 1. PCR amplification relied on 60 Vbeta primers (plus 13 Jbeta primers). TCRdb's table, derived via immunoSEQ multiplex PCR, lists solely in-frame clones and lacks some. The sample gives around 150,000 clones, about 80% of which show up once; roughly 2% is in the top ten. Points on this clone: Its target is not known.

Study-level results: Donors belonging to an Asian-associated ancestry cluster reportedly showed fewer N-insertions in productive TCRs than the roughly 680-donor mean, according to what a later analysis found. It was reportedly the case that the classifier diagnosed cytomegalovirus status with high specificity and sensitivity. Investigators reported 164 TCR beta chains as tied to cytomegalovirus.

The chain is built from TRBV7-2 and TRBJ2-1; 14 nucleotides match TRBD2. This receptor was taken from a man aged 40-55 years in good health and CMV-seronegative. Sequencing used PBMCs. Here the CDR3 reads CASSRTSGRNEQFF. The CDR3 DNA reads as TGTGCCAGCAGCCGGACTAGCGGGAGGAATGAGCAGTTCTTC.